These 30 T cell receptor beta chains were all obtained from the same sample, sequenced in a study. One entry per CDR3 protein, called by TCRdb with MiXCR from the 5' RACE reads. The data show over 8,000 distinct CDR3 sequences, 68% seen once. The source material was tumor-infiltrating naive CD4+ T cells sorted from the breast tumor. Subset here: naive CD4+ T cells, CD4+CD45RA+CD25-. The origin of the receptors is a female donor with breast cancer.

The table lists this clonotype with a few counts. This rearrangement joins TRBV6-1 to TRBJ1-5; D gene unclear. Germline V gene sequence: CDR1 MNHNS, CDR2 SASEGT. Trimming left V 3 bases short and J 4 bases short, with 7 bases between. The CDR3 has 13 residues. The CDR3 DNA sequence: TGTGCCAGCAGTGAGATGAATAATCAGCCCCAGCATTTT. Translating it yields CASSEMNNQPQHF.

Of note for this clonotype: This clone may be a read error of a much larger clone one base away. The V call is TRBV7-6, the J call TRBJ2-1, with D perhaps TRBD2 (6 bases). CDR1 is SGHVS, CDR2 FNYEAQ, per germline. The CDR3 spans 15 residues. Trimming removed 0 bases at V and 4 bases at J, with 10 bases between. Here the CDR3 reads CASSLAGTRYNEQFF. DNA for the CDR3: TGTGCCAGCAGCTTAGCGGGGACTCGATACAATGAGCAGTTCTTC.

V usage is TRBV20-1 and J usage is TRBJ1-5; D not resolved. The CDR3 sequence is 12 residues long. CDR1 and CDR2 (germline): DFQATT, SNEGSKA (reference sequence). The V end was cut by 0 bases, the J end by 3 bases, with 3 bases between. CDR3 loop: CSARDANQPQHF. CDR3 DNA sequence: TGCAGTGCTAGAGATGCCAATCAGCCCCAGCATTTT.

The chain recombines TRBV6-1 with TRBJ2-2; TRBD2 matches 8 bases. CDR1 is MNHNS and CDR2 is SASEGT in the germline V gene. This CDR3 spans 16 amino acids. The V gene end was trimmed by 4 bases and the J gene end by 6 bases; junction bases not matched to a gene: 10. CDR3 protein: CASSVASGSGAGELFF. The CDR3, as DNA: TGTGCCAGCAGTGTAGCCAGCGGGAGCGGCGCCGGGGAGCTGTTTTTT.

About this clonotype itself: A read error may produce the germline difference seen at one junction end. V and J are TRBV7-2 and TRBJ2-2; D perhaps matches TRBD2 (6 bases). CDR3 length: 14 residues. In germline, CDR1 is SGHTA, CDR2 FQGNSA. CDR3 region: CASSDSPGAGELFF. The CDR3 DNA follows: TGTGCTAGCAGCGACAGCCCGGGGGCCGGGGAGCTGTTTTTT.

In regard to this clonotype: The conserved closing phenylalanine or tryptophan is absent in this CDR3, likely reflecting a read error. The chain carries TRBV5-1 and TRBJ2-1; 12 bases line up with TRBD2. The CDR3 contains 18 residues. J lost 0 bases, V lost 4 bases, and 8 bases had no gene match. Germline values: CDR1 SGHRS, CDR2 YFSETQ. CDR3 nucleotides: TGCGCCAGCAGCCCGGGACTAGCGGGCGCCCCCTCCTACAATGAGCAGTTCTCC. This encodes CASSPGLAGAPSYNEQFS.

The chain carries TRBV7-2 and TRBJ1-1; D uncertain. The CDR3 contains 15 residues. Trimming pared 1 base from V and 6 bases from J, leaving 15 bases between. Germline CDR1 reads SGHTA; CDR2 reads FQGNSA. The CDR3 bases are TGTGCCAGCAGCTTAGTAACTCAGGCTAGGGCTGAAGCTTTCTTT. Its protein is CASSLVTQARAEAFF.

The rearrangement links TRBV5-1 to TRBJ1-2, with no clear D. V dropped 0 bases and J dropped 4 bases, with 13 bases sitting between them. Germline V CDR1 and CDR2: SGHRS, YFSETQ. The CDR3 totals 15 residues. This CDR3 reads CASSLDGSTSYGYTF. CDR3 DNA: TGCGCCAGCAGCTTGGATGGTTCCACTTCCTATGGCTACACCTTC.

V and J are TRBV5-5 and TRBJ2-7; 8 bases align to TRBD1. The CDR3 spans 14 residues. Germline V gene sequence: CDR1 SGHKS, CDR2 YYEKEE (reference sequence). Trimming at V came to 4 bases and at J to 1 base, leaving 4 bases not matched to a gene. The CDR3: CASSPWDRSYEQYF. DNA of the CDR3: TGTGCCAGCAGCCCGTGGGACAGGTCCTACGAGCAGTACTTC.

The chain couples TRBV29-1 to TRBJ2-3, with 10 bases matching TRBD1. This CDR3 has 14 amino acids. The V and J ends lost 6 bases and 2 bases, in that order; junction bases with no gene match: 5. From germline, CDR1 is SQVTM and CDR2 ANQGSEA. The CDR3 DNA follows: TGCAGCGTGAGGGACAGGGGTTACACAGATACGCAGTATTTT. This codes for CSVRDRGYTDTQYF.

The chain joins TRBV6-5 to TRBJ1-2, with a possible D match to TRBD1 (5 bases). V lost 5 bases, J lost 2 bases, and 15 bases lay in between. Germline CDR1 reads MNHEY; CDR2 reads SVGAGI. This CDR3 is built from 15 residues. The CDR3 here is CASSPMDNLNYGYTF. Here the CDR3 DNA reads TGTGCCAGCAGTCCGATGGACAACCTAAACTATGGCTACACCTTC.

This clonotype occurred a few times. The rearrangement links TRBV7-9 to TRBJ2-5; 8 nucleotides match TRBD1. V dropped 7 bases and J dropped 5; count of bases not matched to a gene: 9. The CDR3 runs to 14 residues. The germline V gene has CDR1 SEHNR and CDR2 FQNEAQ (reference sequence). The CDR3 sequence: CASNHGQGVETQYF. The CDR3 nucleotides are TGTGCCAGCAACCACGGACAGGGAGTGGAGACCCAGTACTTC.

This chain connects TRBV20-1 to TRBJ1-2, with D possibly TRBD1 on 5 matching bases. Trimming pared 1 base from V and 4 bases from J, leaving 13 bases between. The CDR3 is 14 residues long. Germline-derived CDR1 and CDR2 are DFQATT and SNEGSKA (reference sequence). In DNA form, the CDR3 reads TGCAGTGCTAGAGGGGGGGTTGGCCCCTATGGCTACACCTTC. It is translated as CSARGGVGPYGYTF.

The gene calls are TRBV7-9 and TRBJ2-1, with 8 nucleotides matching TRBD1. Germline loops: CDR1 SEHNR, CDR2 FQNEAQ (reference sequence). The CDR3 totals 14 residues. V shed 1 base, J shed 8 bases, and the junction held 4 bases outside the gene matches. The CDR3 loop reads CASSLGTGNYEQFF. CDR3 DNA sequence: TGTGCCAGCAGCTTAGGGACAGGGAATTATGAGCAGTTCTTC.

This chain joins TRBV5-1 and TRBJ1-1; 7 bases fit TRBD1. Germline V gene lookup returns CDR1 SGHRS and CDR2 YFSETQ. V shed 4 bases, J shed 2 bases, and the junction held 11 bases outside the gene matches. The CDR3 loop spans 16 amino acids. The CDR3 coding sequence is TGCGCCAGCAGCCGACAGGGTGGGAAGGCAAACACTGAAGCTTTCTTT. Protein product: CASSRQGGKANTEAFF.

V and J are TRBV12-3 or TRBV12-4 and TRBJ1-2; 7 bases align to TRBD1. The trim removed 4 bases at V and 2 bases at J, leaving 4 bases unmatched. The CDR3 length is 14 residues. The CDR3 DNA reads TGTGCCAGCAGTTCGGGACAGAGGAACTATGGCTACACCTTC. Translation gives CASSSGQRNYGYTF.

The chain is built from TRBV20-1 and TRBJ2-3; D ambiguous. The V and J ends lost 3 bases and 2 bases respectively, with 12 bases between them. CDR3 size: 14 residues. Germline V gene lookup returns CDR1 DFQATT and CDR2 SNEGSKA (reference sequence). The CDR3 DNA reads TGCAGTGCTAGGAAAGAGCCAAACACAGATACGCAGTATTTT. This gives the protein CSARKEPNTDTQYF.

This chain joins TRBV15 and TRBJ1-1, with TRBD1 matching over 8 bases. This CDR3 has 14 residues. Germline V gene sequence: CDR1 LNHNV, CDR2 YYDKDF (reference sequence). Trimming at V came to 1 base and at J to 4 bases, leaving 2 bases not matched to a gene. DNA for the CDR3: TGTGCCACCAGCAGAGGGACAGGGTTCACTGAAGCTTTCTTT. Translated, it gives CATSRGTGFTEAFF.

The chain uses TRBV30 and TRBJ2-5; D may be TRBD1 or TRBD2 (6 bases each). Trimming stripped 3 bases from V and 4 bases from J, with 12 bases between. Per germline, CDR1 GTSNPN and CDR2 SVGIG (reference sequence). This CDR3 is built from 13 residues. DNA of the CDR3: TGTGCCTGGAGGGATGGGGGGCGAGAGACCCAGTACTTC. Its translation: CAWRDGGRETQYF.

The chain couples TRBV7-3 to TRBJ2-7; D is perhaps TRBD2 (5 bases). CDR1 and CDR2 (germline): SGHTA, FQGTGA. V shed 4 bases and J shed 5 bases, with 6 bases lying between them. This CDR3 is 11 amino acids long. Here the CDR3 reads CASSSGDEQYF. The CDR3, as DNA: TGTGCCAGCAGCTCCGGGGACGAGCAGTACTTC.

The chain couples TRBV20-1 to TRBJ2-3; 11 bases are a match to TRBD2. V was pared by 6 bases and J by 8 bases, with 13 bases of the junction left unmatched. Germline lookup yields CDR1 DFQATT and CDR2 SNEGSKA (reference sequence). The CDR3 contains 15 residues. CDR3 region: CSASVGTSGSGTQYF. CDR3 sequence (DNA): TGCAGTGCCAGCGTGGGTACTAGCGGGAGCGGTACGCAGTATTTT.

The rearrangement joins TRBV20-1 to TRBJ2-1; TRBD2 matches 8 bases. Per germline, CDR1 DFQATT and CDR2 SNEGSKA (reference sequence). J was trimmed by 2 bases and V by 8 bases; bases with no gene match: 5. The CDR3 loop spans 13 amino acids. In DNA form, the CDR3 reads TGCAGTAGGGCGGGAGGACCCTACAATGAGCAGTTCTTC. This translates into CSRAGGPYNEQFF.

CDR3 nucleotide sequence: TGTGCCAGCAGTCACAGGGGTTTAAACACCGGGGAGCTGTTTTTT. It specifies CASSHRGLNTGELFF. V and J are TRBV3-1 and TRBJ2-2, with 7 positions matching TRBD1. J lost 2 bases, V lost 6 bases, and 6 bases had no gene match. Germline V gene lookup returns CDR1 LGHDT and CDR2 YNNKEL (reference sequence). The CDR3 sequence is 15 residues long.

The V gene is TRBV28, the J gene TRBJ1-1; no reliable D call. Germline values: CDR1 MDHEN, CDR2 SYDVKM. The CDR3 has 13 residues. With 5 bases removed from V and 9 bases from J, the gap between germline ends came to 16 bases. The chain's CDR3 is CASSPNSVPKAFF. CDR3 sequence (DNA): TGTGCCAGCAGTCCTAACAGTGTTCCTAAAGCTTTCTTT. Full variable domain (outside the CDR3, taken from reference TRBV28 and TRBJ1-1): DVKVTQSSRYLVKRTGEKVFLECVQDMDHENMFWYRQDPGLGLRLIYFSYDVKMKEKGDIPEGYSVSREKKERFSLILESASTNQTSMYLCASSPNSVPKAFFGQGTRLTVV.

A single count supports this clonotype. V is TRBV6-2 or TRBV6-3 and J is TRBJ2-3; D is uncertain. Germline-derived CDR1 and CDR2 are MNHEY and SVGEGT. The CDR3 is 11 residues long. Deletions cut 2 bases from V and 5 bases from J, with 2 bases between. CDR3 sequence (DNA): TGTGCCAGCAGTTACAAAGATACGCAGTATTTT. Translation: CASSYKDTQYF.

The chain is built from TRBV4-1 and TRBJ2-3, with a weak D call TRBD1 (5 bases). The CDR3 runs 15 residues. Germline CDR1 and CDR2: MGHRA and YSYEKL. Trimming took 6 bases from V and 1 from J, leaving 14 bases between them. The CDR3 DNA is TGCGCCAGCAGTTCCAGGGTAGGAGGCACAGATACGCAGTATTTT. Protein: CASSSRVGGTDTQYF.

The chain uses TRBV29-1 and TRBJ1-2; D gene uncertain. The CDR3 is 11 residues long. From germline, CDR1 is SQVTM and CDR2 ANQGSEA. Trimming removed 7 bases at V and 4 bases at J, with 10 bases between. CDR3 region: CSAGEGYGYTF. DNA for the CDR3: TGCAGCGCTGGCGAGGGCTATGGCTACACCTTC.

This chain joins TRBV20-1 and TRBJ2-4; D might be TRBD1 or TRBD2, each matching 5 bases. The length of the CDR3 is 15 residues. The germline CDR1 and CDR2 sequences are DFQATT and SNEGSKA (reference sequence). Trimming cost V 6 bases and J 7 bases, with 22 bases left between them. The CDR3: CSADGDRHSLNIQYF. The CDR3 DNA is TGCAGTGCGGATGGGGACCGCCACTCACTTAACATTCAGTACTTC.

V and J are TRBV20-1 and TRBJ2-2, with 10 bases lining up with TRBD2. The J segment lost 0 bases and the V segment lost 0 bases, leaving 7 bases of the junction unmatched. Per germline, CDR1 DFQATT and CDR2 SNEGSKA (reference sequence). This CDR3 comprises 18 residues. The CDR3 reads CSARDLASGGANTGELFF. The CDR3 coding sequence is TGCAGTGCTAGAGATCTGGCTAGCGGGGGAGCGAACACCGGGGAGCTGTTTTTT.

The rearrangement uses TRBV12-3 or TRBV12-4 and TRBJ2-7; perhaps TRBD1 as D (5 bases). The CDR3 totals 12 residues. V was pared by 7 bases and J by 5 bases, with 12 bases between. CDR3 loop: CASNRGSDEQYF. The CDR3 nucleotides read TGTGCCAGCAATAGGGGCAGCGACGAGCAGTACTTC.